Reported below is one T cell receptor beta chain. This entry belongs to a study of blood T cell repertoires in COVID-19. Whole-study context: Collection of acute and convalescent COVID-19 samples took place in the United States, Italy and Spain. Nucleic acid was either cDNA or gDNA, and it came from T cells, B-cell-depleted T cells, or PBMCs.

V shed 3 bases and J 0 bases; nucleotides not matched to a gene: 9. CDR1 is KGHDR and CDR2 is SFDVKD in the germline V gene. The CDR3 length is 18 residues. Under the authors' procedure: The assay estimated nucleated cells by amplifying reference gene primers. Repertoires were generated with immunoSEQ multiplex PCR, while TCRdb's copy carries only in-frame clones and drops some. Clone size and the V and J calls come from that table; the DNA yielded D and trimming. The top ten hold about 11% of the sample, which has about 120,000 clones, about 85% seen once. The source is a man aged 80 or over with acute or convalescent COVID-19. The specimen sequenced was peripheral blood. The chain combines TRBV24-1 with TRBJ1-1, with 10 bases identical to TRBD1. CDR3 nucleotide sequence: TGTGCCACCAGTGATCCCGGGGGACAGGGGCAAATGAACACTGAAGCTTTCTTT. It encodes CATSDPGGQGQMNTEAFF.